One sample yielded the 10 T cell receptor beta chains listed below, sequenced in a study of blood T cell repertoires in COVID-19. The protocol was immunoSEQ multiplex PCR, while the TCRdb copy is restricted to in-frame clones and leaves out a portion. The sample consists of 130,000 or so clones, roughly 84% of them appearing once. Sequenced sample: peripheral blood. These receptors all come from an elderly woman with acute or convalescent COVID-19.

The chain recombines TRBV9 with TRBJ2-1, with 8 bases identical to TRBD2. V was pared by 4 bases and J by 4 bases, with 13 bases of the junction left unmatched. The CDR3 length is 17 residues. Germline V gene lookup returns CDR1 SGDLS and CDR2 YYNGEE. In nucleotides, the CDR3 is TGTGCCAGCAGCCCCCGGGGGATGGCGGGGGGTTACAATGAGCAGTTCTTC. The encoded protein is CASSPRGMAGGYNEQFF.

The CDR3 loop is CASSLVVTGDGYTF. CDR3 DNA: TGCGCCAGCAGCTTGGTGGTGACAGGGGATGGCTACACCTTC. This rearrangement joins TRBV5-1 to TRBJ1-2, with 8 bases aligning to TRBD1. This CDR3 is built from 14 residues. The germline CDR1 and CDR2 sequences are SGHRS and YFSETQ. Trimming took 0 bases from V and 6 from J; bases not matched to a gene: 4.

The gene calls are TRBV9 and TRBJ1-4; 8 bases agree with TRBD1. Losses at the gene ends were 1 base for V and 3 bases for J; bases not matched to a gene: 2. Per germline, CDR1 SGDLS and CDR2 YYNGEE. The length of the CDR3 is 15 residues. The chain's CDR3 is CASSVQGAANEKLFF. The CDR3 DNA reads as TGTGCCAGCAGCGTACAGGGGGCAGCTAATGAAAAACTGTTTTTT. Full variable domain (remainder filled in from reference TRBV9 and TRBJ1-4): DSGVTQTPKHLITATGQRVTLRCSPRSGDLSVYWYQQSLDQGLQFLIQYYNGEERAKGNILERFSAQQFPDLHSELNLSSLELGDSALYFCASSVQGAANEKLFFGSGTQLSVL.

The V gene is TRBV5-8, the J gene TRBJ2-1; 9 bases are shared with TRBD2. The germline V gene has CDR1 SGHTS and CDR2 YDEGEE. V dropped 0 bases and J dropped 7; count of bases not matched to a gene: 11. This CDR3 is 17 amino acids long. CDR3: CASSLVFGLAGYNEQFF. In nucleotides, the CDR3 is TGTGCCAGCAGCTTGGTATTCGGGCTAGCGGGATATAATGAGCAGTTCTTC.

The V call is TRBV25-1, the J call TRBJ1-2; D is unresolved. This CDR3 contains 14 residues. The germline V and J ends were trimmed by 3 bases and 3 bases, with 11 bases remaining between them. In germline, CDR1 is MGHDK, CDR2 SYGVNS. The chain's CDR3 is CASSERGSDYGYTF. CDR3 bases: TGTGCCAGCAGTGAGCGGGGATCGGACTATGGCTACACCTTC.

The chain combines TRBV27 with TRBJ2-7; tentatively, D is TRBD2 (5 bases). V was trimmed by 7 bases and J by 1 base, leaving 14 bases between them. This CDR3 is built from 14 residues. Germline V gives CDR1 MNHEY, CDR2 SMNVEV (reference sequence). This CDR3 reads CASKEAGPSYEQYF. In DNA, the CDR3 is TGTGCCAGCAAGGAGGCGGGCCCGTCCTACGAGCAGTACTTC.

The chain has TRBV5-1 and TRBJ1-2, with 7 bases fitting TRBD1. The length of the CDR3 is 13 residues. Trimming cost V 0 bases and J 7 bases; bases outside gene matches: 3. Germline CDR1 and CDR2: SGHRS and YFSETQ. The CDR3 DNA sequence: TGCGCCAGCAGCTTGGAGGGGGCTCTTGGCTACACCTTC. Its translation: CASSLEGALGYTF.

V and J are TRBV18 and TRBJ2-1; TRBD2 agrees at 11 bases. The germline CDR1 and CDR2 sequences are KGHSH and LQKENI. V lost 0 bases and J lost 7; bases outside the gene matches: 2. The CDR3 is made up of 15 amino acids. The CDR3 spells CASSPPVAGGNEQFF. CDR3 nucleotide sequence: TGTGCCAGCTCACCACCAGTAGCGGGAGGGAATGAGCAGTTCTTC.

This chain connects TRBV5-6 to TRBJ2-4, with 7 bases fitting TRBD2. CDR3 length: 15 residues. Germline lookup yields CDR1 SGHDT and CDR2 YYEEEE. V lost 3 bases and J lost 4; bases outside the gene matches: 7. CDR3 loop: CASSWLAVNKNIQYF. CDR3 bases: TGTGCCAGCAGCTGGCTAGCGGTGAATAAAAACATTCAGTACTTC.

The genes are TRBV29-1 and TRBJ1-2; no clear D. There are 13 residues in the CDR3. Between the trimmed V and J ends, which lost 7 bases and 8 bases, there was a span of 20 bases. Germline CDR1 SQVTM, CDR2 ANQGSEA. CDR3 DNA: TGCAGCGGGGCCGTCGGAGGCAGCGAAGGCTACACCTTC. It codes for CSGAVGGSEGYTF.